Here is one TCR beta chain with its context. Its antigen remains unknown. A much more abundant neighbour one base away suggests this may be a read error. The data were taken from a study of immune heterogeneity within non-small cell lung tumors. Across the whole study: There were a few squamous cell carcinomas, fewer than twelve non-squamous carcinomas and 1 tumor not otherwise specified. The study's findings and limits: Individual patients had largely distinct high-frequency T-cell receptor beta clonotypes. Tumor sites within a patient were found to share identical dominant CDR3 beta clonotypes, and site-unique high-frequency clones were also present. Local T-cell clonality tracked moderately but significantly with local tumor mutational burden, giving an R of about 0.31.

Bulk tumor gDNA, 450 to 650 ng per sample, served as the TCR template. During surgery, each primary tumor gave multiple biopsies spaced as far apart as possible. Enrolled individuals presented with untreated, newly diagnosed non-small cell lung cancer and received curative surgery. TCR beta CDR3 was amplified by multiplex PCR using 32 V and 13 J primers. One entry per CDR3 protein, called by TCRdb with MiXCR from the multiplex PCR reads. The sample carries 2,500 to 3,500 distinct CDR3 sequences, more than 35% recorded once. Germline V gives CDR1 MDHEN, CDR2 SYDVKM. This CDR3 is 16 amino acids long. Sequenced sample: lung tumor tissue. The TCR originated in a woman in her 50s with non-small cell lung cancer. The chain couples TRBV28 to TRBJ1-1, with a tentative D call TRBD1 (6 bases). The chain's CDR3 is CANSLGGQPMRTEAFF. The CDR3, as DNA: TGTGCCAACAGTTTAGGCGGACAGCCGATGAGGACTGAAGCTTTCTTT.